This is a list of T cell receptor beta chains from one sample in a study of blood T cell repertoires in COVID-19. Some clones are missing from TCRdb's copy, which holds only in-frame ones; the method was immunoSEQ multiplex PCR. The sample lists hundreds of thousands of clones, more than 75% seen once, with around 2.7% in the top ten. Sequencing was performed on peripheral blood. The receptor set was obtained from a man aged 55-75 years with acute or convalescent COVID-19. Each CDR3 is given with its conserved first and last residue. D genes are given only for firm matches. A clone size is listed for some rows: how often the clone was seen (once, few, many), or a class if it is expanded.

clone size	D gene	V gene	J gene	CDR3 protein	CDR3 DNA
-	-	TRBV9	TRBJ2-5	CASSRVEGAGARETQYF	TGTGCCAGCAGCCGTGTGGAGGGGGCCGGTGCCCGGGAGACCCAGTACTTC
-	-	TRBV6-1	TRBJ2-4	CASSEGGGRDIQYF	TGTGCCAGCAGTGAAGGCGGGGGCAGGGACATTCAGTACTTC
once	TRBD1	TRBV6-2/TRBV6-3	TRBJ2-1	CASSQPGQGEQFF	TGTGCCAGCAGCCAACCAGGACAGGGCGAGCAGTTCTTC
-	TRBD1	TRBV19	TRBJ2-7	CATSTLGGHSYEQYF	TGTGCCACCTCTACTCTAGGGGGCCACTCCTACGAGCAGTACTTC
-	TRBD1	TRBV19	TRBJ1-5	CASKQGSSQHF	TGTGCCAGTAAACAGGGGTCGTCCCAGCATTTT
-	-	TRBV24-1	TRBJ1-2	CATSQAGAEGYTF	TGTGCCACCAGTCAAGCGGGGGCTGAGGGCTACACCTTC
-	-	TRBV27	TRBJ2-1	CASSSVPRSYNEQFF	TGTGCCAGCAGTTCAGTCCCCAGGTCCTACAATGAGCAGTTCTTC
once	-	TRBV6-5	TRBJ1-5	CASSSTYLQPQHF	TGTGCCAGCAGCTCAACCTACCTCCAGCCCCAGCATTTT
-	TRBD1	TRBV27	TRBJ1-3	CASRRTGGDGNTIYF	TGTGCCAGCAGGAGGACAGGGGGCGATGGAAACACCATATATTTT
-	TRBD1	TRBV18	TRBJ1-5	CASSPLFQGADQPQHF	TGTGCCAGCTCACCACTATTTCAGGGGGCCGATCAGCCCCAGCATTTT
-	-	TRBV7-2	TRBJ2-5	CASSLGVGTFGGTQYF	TGTGCCAGCAGCTTAGGGGTGGGGACTTTCGGAGGGACCCAGTACTTC
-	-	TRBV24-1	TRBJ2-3	CATSDPRHRPDTQYF	TGTGCCACCAGTGACCCCCGACACCGACCAGATACGCAGTATTTT
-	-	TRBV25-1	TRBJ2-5	CASSAEETQYF	TGTGCCAGCAGTGCGGAAGAGACCCAGTACTTC
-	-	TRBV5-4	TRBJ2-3	CASSSPGSTDTQYF	TGTGCCAGCAGCTCCCCGGGAAGCACAGATACGCAGTATTTT
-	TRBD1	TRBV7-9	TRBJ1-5	CASSPTGDLPQHF	TGTGCCAGCAGCCCCACAGGGGATCTCCCCCAGCATTTT
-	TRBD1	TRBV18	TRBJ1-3	CASSPDRSAGNTIYF	TGTGCCAGCTCACCGGACAGGAGTGCTGGAAACACCATATATTTT
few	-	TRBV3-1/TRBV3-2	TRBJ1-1	CASSATAEAFF	TGTGCCAGCAGCGCAACTGCTGAAGCTTTCTTT
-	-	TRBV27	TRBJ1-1	CASNPGGARGTEAFF	TGTGCCAGCAACCCAGGTGGGGCGCGAGGCACTGAAGCTTTCTTT
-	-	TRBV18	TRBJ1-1	CASSPGSRNTEAFF	TGTGCCAGCTCTCCGGGATCGAGGAACACTGAAGCTTTCTTT
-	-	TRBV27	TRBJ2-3	CASSLFSGDTDTQYF	TGTGCCAGCAGTTTATTTTCCGGGGACACAGATACGCAGTATTTT
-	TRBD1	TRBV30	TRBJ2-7	CAWSDRVGEQYF	TGTGCCTGGTCCGACAGGGTGGGCGAGCAGTACTTC
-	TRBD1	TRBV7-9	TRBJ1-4	CASSRRQGAYEKLFF	TGTGCCAGCAGCCGCCGACAGGGGGCGTATGAAAAACTGTTTTTT
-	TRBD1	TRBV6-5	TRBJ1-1	CASVAQGDTEAFF	TGTGCCAGCGTGGCACAGGGGGACACTGAAGCTTTCTTT
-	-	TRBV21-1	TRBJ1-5	CASSLWKGEGQPQHF	TGTGCCAGCAGCTTATGGAAGGGGGAGGGTCAGCCCCAGCATTTT
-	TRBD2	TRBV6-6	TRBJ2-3	CASSISGGAVTDTQYF	TGTGCCAGCAGTATTAGCGGGGGGGCGGTGACAGATACGCAGTATTTT
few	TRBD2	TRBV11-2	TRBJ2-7	CASSFIAGATSYEQYF	TGTGCCAGCAGCTTCATAGCGGGGGCGACCTCCTACGAGCAGTACTTC
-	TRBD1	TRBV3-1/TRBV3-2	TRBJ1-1	CASSHLGTGPRSGSAFF	TGTGCCAGCAGCCACCTGGGGACAGGGCCAAGAAGCGGATCGGCTTTCTTT
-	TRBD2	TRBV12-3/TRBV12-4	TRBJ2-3	CASSLGPGGPYF	TGTGCCAGCAGTTTGGGTCCGGGGGGGCCTTATTTT
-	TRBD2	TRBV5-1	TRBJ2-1	CASSSPSGGGDNEQFF	TGCGCCAGCAGCTCCCCCTCGGGCGGGGGGGACAATGAGCAGTTCTTC
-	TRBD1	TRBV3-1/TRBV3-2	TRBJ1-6	CASSESPGGYGNSPLHF	TGTGCCAGCAGCGAAAGTCCAGGGGGCTATGGTAATTCACCCCTCCACTTT
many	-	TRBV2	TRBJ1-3	CASRRDGTPSGNTIYF	TGTGCCAGCAGAAGAGACGGGACTCCTTCTGGAAACACCATATATTTT
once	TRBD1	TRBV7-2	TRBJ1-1	CASSLRTGGAEAFF	TGTGCCAGCAGCTTAAGGACAGGGGGAGCTGAAGCTTTCTTT
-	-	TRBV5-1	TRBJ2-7	CASRELSYEQYF	TGCGCCAGCAGAGAACTATCCTACGAGCAGTACTTC
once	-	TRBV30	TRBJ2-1	CAWSVRVGGGSQFF	TGTGCCTGGAGTGTACGAGTTGGCGGTGGTTCGCAGTTCTTC
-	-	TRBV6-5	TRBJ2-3	CASSYGQGGDTQYF	TGTGCCAGCAGTTACGGGCAGGGGGGAGATACGCAGTATTTT
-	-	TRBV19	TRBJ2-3	CASGARATDTQYF	TGTGCCAGTGGGGCCAGGGCAACAGATACGCAGTATTTT
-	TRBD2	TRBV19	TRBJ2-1	CASLSGALGNEQFF	TGTGCCAGTCTTAGCGGGGCCCTAGGCAATGAGCAGTTCTTC
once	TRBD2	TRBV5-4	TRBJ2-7	CASSSGLAGAAYEQYF	TGTGCCAGCAGCTCCGGACTAGCGGGGGCCGCCTACGAGCAGTACTTC
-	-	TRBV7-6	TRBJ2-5	CASSLVGELTTGTQYF	TGTGCCAGCAGCTTAGTTGGTGAACTGACTACCGGGACCCAGTACTTC
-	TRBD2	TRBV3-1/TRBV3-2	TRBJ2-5	CASSQDRLAVETQYF	TGTGCCAGCAGCCAAGATCGCCTAGCGGTGGAGACCCAGTACTTC
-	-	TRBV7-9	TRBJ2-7	CASSLEFYEQYF	TGTGCCAGCAGCTTGGAGTTTTACGAGCAGTACTTC
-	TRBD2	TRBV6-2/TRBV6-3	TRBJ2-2	CASSYSWTSTANTGELFF	TGTGCCAGCAGTTACTCGTGGACTAGCACGGCGAACACCGGGGAGCTGTTTTTT
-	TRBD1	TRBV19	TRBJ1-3	CASTRDRTFSGNTIYF	TGTGCCAGTACCCGGGACAGGACCTTCTCTGGAAACACCATATATTTT
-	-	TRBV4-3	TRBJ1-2	CASSQDGAGGYTF	TGCGCCAGCAGCCAAGACGGTGCAGGCGGCTACACCTTC
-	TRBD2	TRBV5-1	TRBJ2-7	CASSLAPSGGPHEQYF	TGCGCCAGCAGCTTGGCCCCAAGCGGGGGCCCTCACGAGCAGTACTTC
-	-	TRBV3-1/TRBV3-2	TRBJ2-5	CASSPNPYGVEREETQYF	TGTGCCAGCAGCCCCAACCCTTACGGGGTCGAGCGAGAAGAGACCCAGTACTTC
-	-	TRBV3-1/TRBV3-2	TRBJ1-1	CASSLNLRENTEAFF	TGTGCCAGCAGCCTCAATCTCAGGGAGAACACTGAAGCTTTCTTT
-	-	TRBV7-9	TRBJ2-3	CASSPGSGQYF	TGTGCCAGCAGCCCCGGGTCTGGGCAGTATTTT
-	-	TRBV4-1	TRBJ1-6	CASSQWGGRNNSPLHF	TGCGCCAGCAGCCAATGGGGTGGGAGGAATAATTCACCCCTCCACTTT
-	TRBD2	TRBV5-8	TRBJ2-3	CASSLGLAGGLSTDTQYF	TGTGCCAGCAGCTTGGGACTAGCGGGGGGACTAAGCACAGATACGCAGTATTTT
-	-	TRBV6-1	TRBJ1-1	CASSEFLGGAFF	TGTGCCAGCAGTGAATTCTTGGGGGGAGCTTTCTTT
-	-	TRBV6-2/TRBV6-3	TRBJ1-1	CASSPPLHRVGTEAFF	TGTGCCAGCAGTCCCCCTTTACACAGGGTGGGCACTGAAGCTTTCTTT
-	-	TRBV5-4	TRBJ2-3	CASSLTPAGSTDTQYF	TGTGCCAGCAGCTTGACACCGGCAGGTAGCACAGATACGCAGTATTTT
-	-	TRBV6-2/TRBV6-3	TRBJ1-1	CASSNRVAEAFF	TGTGCCAGCAGTAACAGGGTCGCTGAAGCTTTCTTT
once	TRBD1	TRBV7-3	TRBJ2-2	CASSWNSGTVTGELFF	TGTGCCAGCAGCTGGAACTCCGGGACAGTAACCGGGGAGCTGTTTTTT
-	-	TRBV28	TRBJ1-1	CASSLGDKGAFF	TGTGCCAGCAGTTTGGGTGACAAAGGAGCTTTCTTT
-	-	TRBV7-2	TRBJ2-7	CASSSLDGTPSSYEQYF	TGTGCCAGCAGCTCCCTGGACGGGACTCCCAGCTCCTACGAGCAGTACTTC
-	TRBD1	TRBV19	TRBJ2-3	CASSPRDRGWGRDTDTQYF	TGTGCCAGTAGTCCCCGGGACAGGGGGTGGGGTCGGGACACAGATACGCAGTATTTT
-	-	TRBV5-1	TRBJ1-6	CASSTGGSNNSPLHF	TGCGCCAGCAGCACGGGAGGGTCCAATAATTCACCCCTCCACTTT